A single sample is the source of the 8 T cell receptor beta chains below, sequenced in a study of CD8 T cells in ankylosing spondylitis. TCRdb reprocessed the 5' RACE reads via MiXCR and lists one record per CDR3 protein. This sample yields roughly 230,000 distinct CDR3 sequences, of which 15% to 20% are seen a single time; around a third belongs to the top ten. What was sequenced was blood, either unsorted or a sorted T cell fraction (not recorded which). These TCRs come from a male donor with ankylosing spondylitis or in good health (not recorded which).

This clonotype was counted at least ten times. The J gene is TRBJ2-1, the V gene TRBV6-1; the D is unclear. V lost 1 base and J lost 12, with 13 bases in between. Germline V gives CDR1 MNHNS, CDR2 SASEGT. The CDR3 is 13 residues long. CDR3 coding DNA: TGTGCCAGCAGTGAAGGGCCGGAGTTAGGGCAGTTCTTC. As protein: CASSEGPELGQFF.

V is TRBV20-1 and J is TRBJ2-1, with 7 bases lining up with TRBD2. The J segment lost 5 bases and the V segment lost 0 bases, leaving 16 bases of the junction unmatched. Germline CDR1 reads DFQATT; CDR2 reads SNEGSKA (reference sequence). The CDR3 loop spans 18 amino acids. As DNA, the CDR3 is TGCAGTGCTAGAGAGAACCGAGCGGGAATCGTCGCAGACAATGAGCAGTTCTTC. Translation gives CSARENRAGIVADNEQFF.

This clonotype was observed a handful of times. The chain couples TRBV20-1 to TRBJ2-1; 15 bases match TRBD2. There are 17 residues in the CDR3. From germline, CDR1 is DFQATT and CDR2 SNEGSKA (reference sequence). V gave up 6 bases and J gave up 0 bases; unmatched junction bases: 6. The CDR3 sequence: CSARTSGRVSSYNEQFF. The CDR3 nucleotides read TGCAGTGCGCGGACTAGCGGGAGGGTTAGCTCCTACAATGAGCAGTTCTTC.

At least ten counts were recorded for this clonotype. CDR3 sequence (DNA): TGCGCCACCCATGAACTCAACTACGAGCAGTACTTC. Translation gives CATHELNYEQYF. V usage is TRBV23-1 and J usage is TRBJ2-7; D uncertain. TRBV23-1 is given ORF status, its function remaining uncertain. This CDR3 has 12 amino acids. Trimming removed 10 bases from V and 3 bases from J, with 13 bases in between.

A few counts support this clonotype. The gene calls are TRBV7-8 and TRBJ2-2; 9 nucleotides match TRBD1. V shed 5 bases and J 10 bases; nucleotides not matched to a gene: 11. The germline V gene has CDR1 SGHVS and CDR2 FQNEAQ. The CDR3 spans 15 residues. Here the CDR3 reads CASSKGQGLRLELFF. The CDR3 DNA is TGTGCCAGCAGCAAGGGACAGGGCCTTAGGTTGGAGCTGTTTTTT.

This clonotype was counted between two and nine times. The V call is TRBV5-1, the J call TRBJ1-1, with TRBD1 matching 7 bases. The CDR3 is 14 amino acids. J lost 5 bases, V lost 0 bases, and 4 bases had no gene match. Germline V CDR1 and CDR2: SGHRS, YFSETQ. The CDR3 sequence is CASSLASTGTEAFF. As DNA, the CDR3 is TGCGCCAGCAGCTTGGCCTCGACAGGGACTGAAGCTTTCTTT. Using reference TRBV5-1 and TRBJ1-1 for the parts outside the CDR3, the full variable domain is KAGVTQTPRYLIKTRGQQVTLSCSPISGHRSVSWYQQTPGQGLQFLFEYFSETQRNKGNFPGRFSGRQFSNSRSEMNVSTLELGDSALYLCASSLASTGTEAFFGQGTRLTVV.

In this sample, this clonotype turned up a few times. Written as DNA, the CDR3 is TGCGCCAGCAGCGGAGCCACGGGACAGGGGACCTACGAGCAGTACTTC. The encoded protein is CASSGATGQGTYEQYF. The genes are TRBV5-1 and TRBJ2-7; TRBD1 agrees at 10 bases. CDR3 size: 16 residues. From germline, CDR1 is SGHRS and CDR2 YFSETQ. V lost 4 bases to trimming and J lost 2 bases; unmatched junction nucleotides: 9.

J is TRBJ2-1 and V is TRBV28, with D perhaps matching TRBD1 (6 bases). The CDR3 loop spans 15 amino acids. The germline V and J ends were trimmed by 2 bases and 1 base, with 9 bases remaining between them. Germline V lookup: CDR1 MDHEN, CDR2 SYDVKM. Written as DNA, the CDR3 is TGTGCCAGCAGTTTAGGTACAGGGTCCTACAATGAGCAGTTCTTC. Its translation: CASSLGTGSYNEQFF. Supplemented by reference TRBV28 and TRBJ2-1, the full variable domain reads DVKVTQSSRYLVKRTGEKVFLECVQDMDHENMFWYRQDPGLGLRLIYFSYDVKMKEKGDIPEGYSVSREKKERFSLILESASTNQTSMYLCASSLGTGSYNEQFFGPGTRLTVL.